The 3 T cell receptor beta chains listed next were all sequenced from one sample in a study of blood T cell repertoires in COVID-19. Produced via immunoSEQ multiplex PCR; TCRdb's table is partial and in-frame only. The data contain 85,000 to 100,000 clones, around 88% of them singletons. The sequenced sample consisted of peripheral blood. All receptors come from a woman aged 60-75 years with COVID-19, enrolled during active disease.

The rearrangement uses TRBV20-1 and TRBJ1-2, with D possibly matching TRBD1 (5 bases). CDR1 is DFQATT and CDR2 is SNEGSKA in the germline V gene (reference sequence). The CDR3 length is 11 residues. V dropped 3 bases and J dropped 8 bases, with 10 bases sitting between them. The chain's CDR3 is CSASQGYGYTF. CDR3 in DNA: TGCAGTGCTAGCCAGGGCTACGGCTACACCTTC.

V usage is TRBV7-2 and J usage is TRBJ2-3, with a tentative D call TRBD1 (6 bases). The CDR3 has 12 residues. CDR1 SGHTA and CDR2 FQGNSA come from the germline V gene. V was cut by 5 bases and J by 11 bases, with 14 bases left in between. The CDR3 bases are TGTGCCAGCAGCCCCGGACAGCCATTGCAGTATTTT. As protein: CASSPGQPLQYF.

This clone came up once. The gene calls are TRBV10-3 and TRBJ1-6, with D unclear. V dropped 3 bases and J dropped 0 bases, with 12 bases sitting between them. Germline lookup yields CDR1 ENHRY and CDR2 SYGVKD. The CDR3 is 17 residues long. The CDR3 sequence is CAISDVRRSSYNSPLHF. Written as DNA, the CDR3 is TGTGCCATCAGTGACGTACGTAGAAGCTCCTATAATTCACCCCTCCACTTT.